This T cell receptor beta chain emerged from a study of radiotherapy plus CTLA-4 blockade in lung cancer. TCRdb's copy holds only in-frame clones and misses some; the assay was immunoSEQ multiplex PCR. Altogether tens of thousands of clones are present, roughly 70% being singletons, with the ten largest covering around a tenth. J gave up 4 bases and V 4 bases, and 9 bases lay outside the gene matches. Per germline, CDR1 SGHNT and CDR2 YYREEE (reference sequence). The CDR3 length is 16 residues. This rearrangement joins TRBV5-4 to TRBJ2-1; 9 nucleotides line up with TRBD2. The sequences come from peripheral blood, collected from a patient treated with radiotherapy plus ipilimumab. This receptor was taken from a human donor with non-small cell lung cancer who had stable disease on radiotherapy plus ipilimumab. The CDR3 loop reads CASSRMTSGVYNEQFF. In DNA, the CDR3 is TGTGCCAGCAGCCGTATGACTAGCGGAGTTTACAATGAGCAGTTCTTC.